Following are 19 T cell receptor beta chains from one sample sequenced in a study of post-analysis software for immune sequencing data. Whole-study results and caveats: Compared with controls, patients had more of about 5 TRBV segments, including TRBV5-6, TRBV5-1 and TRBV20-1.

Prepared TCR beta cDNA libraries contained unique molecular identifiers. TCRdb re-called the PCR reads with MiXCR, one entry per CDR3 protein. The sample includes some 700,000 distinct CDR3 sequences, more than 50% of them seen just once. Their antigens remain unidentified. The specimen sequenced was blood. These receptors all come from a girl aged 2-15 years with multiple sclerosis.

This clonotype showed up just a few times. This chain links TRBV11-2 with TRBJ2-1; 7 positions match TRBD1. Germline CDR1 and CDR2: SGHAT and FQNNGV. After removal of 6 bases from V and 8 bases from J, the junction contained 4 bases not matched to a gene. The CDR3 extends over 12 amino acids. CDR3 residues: CASSLQGHEQFF. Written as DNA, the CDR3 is TGTGCCAGCAGTTTACAGGGGCATGAGCAGTTCTTC.

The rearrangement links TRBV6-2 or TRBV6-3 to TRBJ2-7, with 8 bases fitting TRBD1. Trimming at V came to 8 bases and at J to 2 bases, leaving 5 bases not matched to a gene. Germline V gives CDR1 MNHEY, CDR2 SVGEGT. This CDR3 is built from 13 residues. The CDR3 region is CASAADRAYEQYF. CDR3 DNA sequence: TGTGCCAGCGCCGCGGACAGGGCCTACGAGCAGTACTTC.

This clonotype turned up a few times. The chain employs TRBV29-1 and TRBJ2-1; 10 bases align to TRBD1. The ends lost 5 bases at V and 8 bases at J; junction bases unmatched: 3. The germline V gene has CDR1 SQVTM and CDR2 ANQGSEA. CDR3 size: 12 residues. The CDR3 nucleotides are TGCAGCGTTTCCGGGACAGGGGATGAGCAGTTCTTC. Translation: CSVSGTGDEQFF.

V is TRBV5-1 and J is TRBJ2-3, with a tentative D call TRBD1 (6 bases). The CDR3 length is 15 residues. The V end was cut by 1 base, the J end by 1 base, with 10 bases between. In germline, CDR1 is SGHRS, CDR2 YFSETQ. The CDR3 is CASSLRTEGTDTQYF. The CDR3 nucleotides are TGCGCCAGCAGCTTGAGGACAGAAGGCACAGATACGCAGTATTTT.

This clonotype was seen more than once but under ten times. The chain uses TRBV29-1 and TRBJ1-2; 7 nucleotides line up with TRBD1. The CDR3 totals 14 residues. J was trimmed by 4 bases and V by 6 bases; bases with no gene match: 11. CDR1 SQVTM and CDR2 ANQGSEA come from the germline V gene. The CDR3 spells CSVEPPGQVYGYTF. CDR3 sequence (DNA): TGCAGCGTCGAACCTCCAGGACAGGTCTATGGCTACACCTTC.

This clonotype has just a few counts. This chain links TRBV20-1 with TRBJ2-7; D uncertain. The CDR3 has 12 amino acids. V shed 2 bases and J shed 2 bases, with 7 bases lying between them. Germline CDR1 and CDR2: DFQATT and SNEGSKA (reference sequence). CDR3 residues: CSARRPPYEQYF. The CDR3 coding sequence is TGCAGTGCTAGAAGACCGCCCTACGAGCAGTACTTC.

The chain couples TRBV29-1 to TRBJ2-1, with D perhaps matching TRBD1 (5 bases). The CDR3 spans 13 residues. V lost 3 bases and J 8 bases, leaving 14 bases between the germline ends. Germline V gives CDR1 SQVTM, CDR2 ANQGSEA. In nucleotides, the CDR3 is TGCAGCGTTGATAAAGGGGTGAGCCATGAGCAGTTCTTC. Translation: CSVDKGVSHEQFF.

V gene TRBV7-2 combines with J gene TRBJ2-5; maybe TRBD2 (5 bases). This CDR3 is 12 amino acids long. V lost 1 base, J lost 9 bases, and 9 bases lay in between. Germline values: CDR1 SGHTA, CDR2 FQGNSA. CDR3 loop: CASSLGSGSQYF. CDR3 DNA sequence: TGTGCCAGCAGCTTAGGGAGCGGTTCCCAGTACTTC.

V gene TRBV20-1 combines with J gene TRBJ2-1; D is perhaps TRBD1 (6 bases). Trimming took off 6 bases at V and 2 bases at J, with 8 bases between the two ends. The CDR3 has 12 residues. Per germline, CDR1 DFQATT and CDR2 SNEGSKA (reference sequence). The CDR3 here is CSAGTTYNEQFF. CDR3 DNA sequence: TGCAGTGCCGGGACAACCTACAATGAGCAGTTCTTC.

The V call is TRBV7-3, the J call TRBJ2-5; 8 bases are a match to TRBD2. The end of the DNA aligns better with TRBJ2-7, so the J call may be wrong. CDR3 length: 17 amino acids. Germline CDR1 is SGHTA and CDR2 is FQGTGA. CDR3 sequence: CASSLIGGGAGNYEQYF. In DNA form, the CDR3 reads TGTGCCAGCAGCTTAATCGGGGGGGGCGCAGGGAACTACGAGCAGTACTTC.

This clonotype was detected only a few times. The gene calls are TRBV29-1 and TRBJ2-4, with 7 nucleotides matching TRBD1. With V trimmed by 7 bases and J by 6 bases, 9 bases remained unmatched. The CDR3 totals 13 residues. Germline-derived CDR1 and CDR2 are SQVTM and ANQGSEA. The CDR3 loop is CSGLTGRRNIQYF. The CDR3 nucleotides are TGCAGCGGACTGACAGGGAGAAGAAACATTCAGTACTTC.

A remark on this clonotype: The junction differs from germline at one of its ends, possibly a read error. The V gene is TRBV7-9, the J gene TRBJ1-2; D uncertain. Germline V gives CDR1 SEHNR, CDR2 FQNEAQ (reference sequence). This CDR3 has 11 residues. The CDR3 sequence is CTSSLKGGYTF. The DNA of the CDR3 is TGTACCAGCAGCTTAAAAGGTGGCTACACCTTC. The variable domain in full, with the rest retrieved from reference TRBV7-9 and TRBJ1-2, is DTGVSQNPRHKITKRGQNVTFRCDPISEHNRLYWYRQTLGQGPEFLTYFQNEAQLEKSRLLSDRFSAERPKGSFSTLEIQRTEQGDSAMYLCTSSLKGGYTFGSGTRLTVV.

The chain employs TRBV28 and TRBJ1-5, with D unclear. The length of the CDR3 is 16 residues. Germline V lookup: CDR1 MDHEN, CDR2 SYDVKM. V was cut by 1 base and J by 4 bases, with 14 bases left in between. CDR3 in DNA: TGTGCCAGCAGTTTATATCCTCGACTGATGAATCAGCCCCAGCATTTT. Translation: CASSLYPRLMNQPQHF.

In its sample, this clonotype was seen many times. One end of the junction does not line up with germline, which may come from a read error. Here the CDR3 reads CASSLTSGNNEQFF. CDR3 nucleotides: TGTGCCAGCAGCCTAACTAGCGGGAACAATGAGCAGTTCTTC. The rearrangement joins TRBV5-1 to TRBJ2-1, with TRBD2 matching over 10 bases. This CDR3 spans 14 amino acids. Germline V CDR1 and CDR2: SGHRS, YFSETQ.

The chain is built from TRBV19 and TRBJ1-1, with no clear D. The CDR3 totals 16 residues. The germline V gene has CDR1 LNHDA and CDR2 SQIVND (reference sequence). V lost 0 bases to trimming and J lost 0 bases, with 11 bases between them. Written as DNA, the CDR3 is TGTGCCAGTAGTATAGATCCTCCAGTTATGAACACTGAAGCTTTCTTT. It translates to CASSIDPPVMNTEAFF.

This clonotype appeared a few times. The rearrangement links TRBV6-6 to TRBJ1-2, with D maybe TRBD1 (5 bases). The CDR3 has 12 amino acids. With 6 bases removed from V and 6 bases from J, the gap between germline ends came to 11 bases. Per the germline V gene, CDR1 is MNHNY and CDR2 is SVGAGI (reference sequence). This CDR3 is CASSRTGDGYTF. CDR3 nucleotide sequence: TGTGCCAGCAGCCGTACAGGAGATGGCTACACCTTC.

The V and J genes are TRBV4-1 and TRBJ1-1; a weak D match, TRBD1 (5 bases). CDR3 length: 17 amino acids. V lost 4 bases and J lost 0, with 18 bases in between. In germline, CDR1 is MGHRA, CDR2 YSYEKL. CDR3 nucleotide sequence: TGCGCCAGCAGCCTCTCCTTACAGGCAAACCTGAACACTGAAGCTTTCTTT. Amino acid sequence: CASSLSLQANLNTEAFF.

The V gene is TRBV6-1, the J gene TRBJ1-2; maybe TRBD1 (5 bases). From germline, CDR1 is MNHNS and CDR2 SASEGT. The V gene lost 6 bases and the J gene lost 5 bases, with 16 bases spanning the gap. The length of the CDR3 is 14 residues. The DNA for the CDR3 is TGTGCCAGCAGCGTGTGGGACGGAGAGTATGGCTACACCTTC. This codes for CASSVWDGEYGYTF.

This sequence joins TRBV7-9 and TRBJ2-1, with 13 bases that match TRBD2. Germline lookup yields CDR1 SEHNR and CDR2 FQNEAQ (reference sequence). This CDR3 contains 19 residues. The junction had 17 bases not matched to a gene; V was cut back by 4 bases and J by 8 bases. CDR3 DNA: TGTGCCAGCAGCTCCAAGACGGTTTGGACTAGCGGGAGTAACGATGAGCAGTTCTTC. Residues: CASSSKTVWTSGSNDEQFF.